This T cell receptor beta chain derives from a study of PD-L1 blockade in urothelial cancer. Notes on the study in general: Durable benefit accompanied greater 3-week expansion of tumor-associated blood clones.

The repertoire was sequenced with immunoSEQ multiplex PCR; TCRdb's copy has only in-frame clones and lacks some. The table has some 41,000 clones, about 80% seen once; the top ten hold about 14%. As for time point: peripheral blood 6 weeks after treatment start. Patients in the study were battling locally advanced or metastatic urothelial carcinoma. Germline V gene sequence: CDR1 SGHDT, CDR2 YYEEEE. V was clipped by 2 bases and J by 0 bases, with 17 bases between them. CDR3 length: 17 residues. As regards this clone: Its antigen is currently unknown.

The sequencing here drew on PBMCs, taken around atezolizumab (anti-PD-L1) treatment. The receptor was isolated from a man aged 55 to 70 with urothelial cancer. The chain is built from TRBV5-6 and TRBJ1-2, with unresolved D. As DNA, the CDR3 is TGTGCCAGCAGCTTTATGGATTCCAGGCAAGCTAACTATGGCTACACCTTC. Translating it yields CASSFMDSRQANYGYTF.